Each of the 31 T cell receptor beta chains below was sequenced from the same sample in a study of graft-versus-host responses after intestinal transplantation. The antigens of these receptors remain unknown. Sequencing was performed with immunoSEQ multiplex PCR; in TCRdb, only in-frame clones are kept and a portion is missing. The sample comprises more than 90,000 clones, 85% to 95% of which are singletons, and 1% to 1.5% rests with the top ten. Sequencing was performed on unstimulated CD8+ T cells sorted from spleen or lymph node cells, taken before transplant. The receptors here all came from a human donor who was the organ donor for an intestinal transplant.

The chain links TRBV5-6 to TRBJ2-1; weak D call: TRBD1 (6 bases). This CDR3 comprises 16 residues. V was trimmed by 4 bases and J by 5 bases, leaving 19 bases between them. Germline CDR1 is SGHDT and CDR2 is YYEEEE. Written as DNA, the CDR3 is TGTGCCAGCAGCCTAGGGACATTTTTCCCCCACAATGAGCAGTTCTTC. This codes for CASSLGTFFPHNEQFF.

The CDR3 DNA follows: TGTGCCAGCAGCTTAGTGGGGGGCGCCTACGAGCAGTACTTC. This codes for CASSLVGGAYEQYF. This chain connects TRBV7-8 to TRBJ2-7; either TRBD1 or TRBD2 may fit D (6 bases each). In germline, CDR1 is SGHVS, CDR2 FQNEAQ. CDR3 length equals 14 residues. The V and J ends lost 1 base and 2 bases respectively, with 9 bases between them.

The rearrangement links TRBV9 to TRBJ2-3, with 7 bases lining up with TRBD2. The junction had 3 bases not matched to a gene; V was cut back by 2 bases and J by 6 bases. The V gene's germline CDR1 is SGDLS and CDR2 YYNGEE. This CDR3 spans 13 amino acids. CDR3 loop: CASSVGLVDTQYF. In nucleotides, the CDR3 is TGTGCCAGCAGCGTCGGACTAGTGGATACGCAGTATTTT.

This chain uses TRBV6-4 with TRBJ2-1; TRBD2 might be the D (5 bases). Germline CDR1 is MRHNA and CDR2 is SNTAGT. The CDR3 has 15 amino acids. The V end lost 3 bases, the J end lost 6 bases, and 15 bases lay between the germline ends. CDR3 coding DNA: TGTGCCAGCAGTGAGGAACGGGAAGAGGGCAATGAGCAGTTCTTC. It translates to CASSEEREEGNEQFF.

The genes are TRBV29-1 and TRBJ2-7; 7 bases line up with TRBD2. V was clipped by 6 bases and J by 6 bases; unmatched bases: 8. Per germline, CDR1 SQVTM and CDR2 ANQGSEA. This CDR3 is built from 12 residues. The CDR3 loop is CSVREERGEQYF. CDR3 in DNA: TGCAGCGTGCGCGAGGAGCGGGGCGAGCAGTACTTC.

The chain combines TRBV28 with TRBJ1-2; no firm D call. CDR3 length equals 12 residues. The ends were cut back, 3 bases at V and 5 bases at J, with 7 bases in the middle. CDR1 is MDHEN, CDR2 SYDVKM, per germline. CDR3 amino acids: CASSFEPYGYTF. The CDR3 DNA follows: TGTGCCAGCAGTTTCGAGCCATATGGCTACACCTTC.

The chain is built from TRBV6-6 and TRBJ2-5; TRBD2 might be the D (6 bases). Trimming took 5 bases from V and 5 from J, leaving 18 bases between them. Germline V gene lookup returns CDR1 MNHNY and CDR2 SVGAGI (reference sequence). This CDR3 is built from 15 residues. The CDR3 bases are TGTGCCAGCAGTGACCCTGGGGAGGCGAGGGAGACCCAGTACTTC. Its translation: CASSDPGEARETQYF.

The chain couples TRBV5-1 to TRBJ2-7; 11 bases are shared with TRBD2. There are 17 residues in the CDR3. Trimming removed 4 bases from V and 0 bases from J; junction bases left unmatched: 9. Germline CDR1 and CDR2: SGHRS and YFSETQ. CDR3 protein: CASSTLSGRAPSYEQYF. The CDR3 region has the DNA TGCGCCAGCAGCACCCTTAGCGGGAGGGCCCCCTCCTACGAGCAGTACTTC.

This rearrangement joins TRBV4-2 to TRBJ2-7, with 10 nucleotides matching TRBD1. The germline CDR1 and CDR2 sequences are LGHNA and YNFKEQ. V lost 0 bases, J lost 3 bases, and 5 bases stayed unmatched. The CDR3 has 16 amino acids. The chain's CDR3 is CASSQDLGQGFYEQYF. In DNA form, the CDR3 reads TGTGCCAGCAGCCAAGATCTGGGACAGGGGTTCTACGAGCAGTACTTC.

The CDR3 sequence is CASSPGTSVPNEQFF. CDR3 in DNA: TGTGCCAGCAGCCCCGGGACTAGCGTACCCAATGAGCAGTTCTTC. This chain connects TRBV7-8 to TRBJ2-1; TRBD2 agrees at 10 bases. The CDR3 is 15 amino acids. Germline lookup yields CDR1 SGHVS and CDR2 FQNEAQ. After removal of 5 bases from V and 6 bases from J, the junction contained 7 bases not matched to a gene. Looking up the rest from reference TRBV7-8 and TRBJ2-1 gives the full variable domain: GAGVSQSPRYKVAKRGQDVALRCDPISGHVSLFWYQQALGQGPEFLTYFQNEAQLDKSGLPSDRFFAERPEGSVSTLKIQRTQQEDSAVYLCASSPGTSVPNEQFFGPGTRLTVL.

The chain combines TRBV27 with TRBJ1-1; possibly TRBD1 for D (5 bases). Trimming left V 0 bases short and J 5 bases short, with 7 bases between. This CDR3 is 13 amino acids long. Germline-derived CDR1 and CDR2 are MNHEY and SMNVEV (reference sequence). In DNA, the CDR3 is TGTGCCAGCAGTTTATCGGGGGGGACTGAAGCTTTCTTT. It specifies CASSLSGGTEAFF.

This sequence joins TRBV5-3 and TRBJ2-7; D unclear. TRBV5-3 falls under the ORF class, with uncertain function. The CDR3 extends over 15 amino acids. The ends were cut back, 3 bases at V and 2 bases at J, with 15 bases in the middle. CDR3 region: CARSSETNPPYEQYF. In DNA, the CDR3 is TGTGCCAGAAGCTCCGAGACCAATCCACCCTACGAGCAGTACTTC.

The CDR3 DNA follows: TGTCCCCGGACTAGCGGGAACTACGAGCAGTACTTC. Amino acid sequence: CPRTSGNYEQYF. This rearrangement joins TRBV6-8 to TRBJ2-7, with TRBD2 matching 12 bases. In germline, CDR1 is MNHGY, CDR2 SAAAGT. The CDR3 runs to 12 residues.

This chain links TRBV29-1 with TRBJ2-7; D possibly corresponds to TRBD1 (6 bases). The CDR3 sequence is 17 residues long. The V gene's germline CDR1 is SQVTM and CDR2 ANQGSEA. V was cut by 4 bases and J by 0 bases, with 22 bases left in between. The CDR3 DNA is TGCAGCGTTGTTCTTTTGGACAGTGTCCTGAGCTCCTACGAGCAGTACTTC. This encodes CSVVLLDSVLSSYEQYF.

This clone was detected once. CDR3 coding DNA: TGTGCCAGCAGTGAATATCGGGTAGAGGGGGCCAACGTCCTGACTTTC. Translating it yields CASSEYRVEGANVLTF. The chain has TRBV2 and TRBJ2-6; D unresolved. The CDR3 loop spans 16 amino acids. The germline V gene encodes CDR1 SNHLY and CDR2 FYNNEI. Trimming removed 2 bases from V and 4 bases from J, with 12 bases in between.

The chain is built from TRBV4-1 and TRBJ2-2; 7 bases match TRBD2. Trimming took 3 bases from V and 6 from J; bases not matched to a gene: 7. The CDR3 totals 15 residues. Germline CDR1 and CDR2: MGHRA and YSYEKL. CDR3 in DNA: TGCGCCAGCAGCCACGGGGGAGGGTTTGCCGGGGAGCTGTTTTTT. Protein: CASSHGGGFAGELFF.

This chain joins TRBV7-9 and TRBJ1-5; D is ambiguous. Germline CDR1 SEHNR, CDR2 FQNEAQ (reference sequence). V lost 5 bases to trimming and J lost 7 bases, with 9 bases between them. The CDR3 runs to 12 residues. In DNA, the CDR3 is TGTGCCAGCAGCCTTGGTAGCCAGCCCCAGCATTTT. The encoded protein is CASSLGSQPQHF.

For the CDR3, the DNA is TGCGCCAGCAGCTGGACAGGGGGCGCGGGCAATGAGCAGTTCTTC. This gives the protein CASSWTGGAGNEQFF. The chain links TRBV5-1 to TRBJ2-1; 11 nucleotides line up with TRBD1. Germline values: CDR1 SGHRS, CDR2 YFSETQ. V dropped 3 bases and J dropped 6; count of bases not matched to a gene: 5. The CDR3 extends over 15 amino acids. Full variable domain (remainder filled in from reference TRBV5-1 and TRBJ2-1): KAGVTQTPRYLIKTRGQQVTLSCSPISGHRSVSWYQQTPGQGLQFLFEYFSETQRNKGNFPGRFSGRQFSNSRSEMNVSTLELGDSALYLCASSWTGGAGNEQFFGPGTRLTVL.

The rearrangement joins TRBV2 to TRBJ2-3; 12 nucleotides match TRBD2. V lost 4 bases, J lost 0 bases, and 11 bases stayed unmatched. CDR1 SNHLY and CDR2 FYNNEI come from the germline V gene. The CDR3 is 19 amino acids. The CDR3 loop reads CASSVASGRAPQSTDTQYF. The CDR3 nucleotides are TGTGCCAGCAGTGTTGCTAGCGGGAGGGCCCCACAGAGCACAGATACGCAGTATTTT.

This chain joins TRBV18 and TRBJ2-2; D uncertain. Trimming took off 0 bases at V and 4 bases at J, with 3 bases between the two ends. The CDR3 contains 13 residues. Germline assignment: CDR1 KGHSH and CDR2 LQKENI. Here the CDR3 DNA reads TGTGCCAGCTCACCACCTTCCACCGGGGAGCTGTTTTTT. This encodes CASSPPSTGELFF.

This clone was counted a single time. V and J are TRBV5-1 and TRBJ2-7, with D hard to call. The CDR3 totals 14 residues. In germline, CDR1 is SGHRS, CDR2 YFSETQ. V lost 4 bases to trimming and J lost 0 bases, with 11 bases between them. CDR3 sequence (DNA): TGCGCCAGCAGCCCTTGGGCGGACTCCTACGAGCAGTACTTC. Protein: CASSPWADSYEQYF.

The J gene is TRBJ2-5, the V gene TRBV13, with TRBD1 matching 8 bases. The V segment lost 5 bases and the J segment 5 bases; nucleotides outside the gene matches: 10. The germline CDR1 and CDR2 sequences are PRHDT and FYEKMQ (reference sequence). The CDR3 spans 15 residues. CDR3 in DNA: TGTGCCAGCAGCCGCAGACAGGGGCCTAGGGAGACCCAGTACTTC. It translates to CASSRRQGPRETQYF.

The chain uses TRBV28 and TRBJ1-5; D not resolved. The CDR3 is made up of 13 amino acids. V was clipped by 3 bases and J by 0 bases, with 3 bases between them. CDR1 is MDHEN and CDR2 is SYDVKM in the germline V gene. The CDR3 here is CASSFDSNQPQHF. Written as DNA, the CDR3 is TGTGCCAGCAGTTTCGATAGCAATCAGCCCCAGCATTTT.

V is TRBV15 and J is TRBJ2-1; 12 nucleotides line up with TRBD2. This CDR3 has 17 residues. CDR1 LNHNV and CDR2 YYDKDF come from the germline V gene (reference sequence). Trimming removed 5 bases from V and 0 bases from J; junction bases left unmatched: 5. This chain's CDR3 is CATSLLAGGISYNEQFF. The CDR3 bases are TGTGCCACCAGCTTACTAGCGGGAGGTATCTCCTACAATGAGCAGTTCTTC.

The CDR3 bases are TGTGCCAGTAGTCCCGGGACAGGGAACAATGAGCAGTTCTTC. Its protein is CASSPGTGNNEQFF. The V and J genes are TRBV19 and TRBJ2-1, with 9 bases fitting TRBD1. The CDR3 has 14 amino acids. CDR1 and CDR2 from the germline V gene are LNHDA and SQIVND (reference sequence). With 5 bases clipped from V and 5 bases from J, the junction kept 4 bases outside the gene matches.

This chain uses TRBV5-1 with TRBJ1-2; D might be TRBD1 (6 bases). The V gene's germline CDR1 is SGHRS and CDR2 YFSETQ. The CDR3 contains 17 residues. Trimming cost V 1 base and J 1 base, with 17 bases left between them. The CDR3 is CASSLSDRHDHNYGYTF. CDR3 nucleotides: TGCGCCAGCAGCTTGTCAGACAGGCACGACCATAACTATGGCTACACCTTC.

The chain couples TRBV4-1 to TRBJ2-2; 10 positions match TRBD2. V was clipped by 0 bases and J by 1 base; unmatched bases: 5. This CDR3 comprises 18 residues. CDR1 is MGHRA, CDR2 YSYEKL, per germline. CDR3 amino acids: CASSQDKREGRNTGELFF. CDR3 sequence (DNA): TGCGCCAGCAGCCAAGATAAGCGGGAGGGAAGGAACACCGGGGAGCTGTTTTTT.

The CDR3 DNA follows: TGTGCCAGCTCGGAGGGCCGGGGCACAGATACGCAGTATTTT. It codes for CASSEGRGTDTQYF. This chain links TRBV2 with TRBJ2-3; tentatively, D is TRBD2 (6 bases). V was trimmed by 8 bases and J by 1 base, leaving 13 bases between them. Germline V gene sequence: CDR1 SNHLY, CDR2 FYNNEI. The CDR3 consists of 14 residues.

This clone appeared once. J is TRBJ1-5 and V is TRBV11-2; D uncertain. Germline V gene sequence: CDR1 SGHAT, CDR2 FQNNGV. The CDR3 sequence is 14 residues long. The V and J ends lost 1 base and 4 bases respectively, with 8 bases between them. CDR3 protein: CASSLGAVNQPQHF. The CDR3 nucleotides read TGTGCCAGCAGCTTAGGAGCAGTGAATCAGCCCCAGCATTTT.

The chain has TRBV7-9 and TRBJ2-1; 11 bases match TRBD2. Per the germline V gene, CDR1 is SEHNR and CDR2 is FQNEAQ (reference sequence). Unmatched junction bases numbered 12, after V lost 6 bases and J lost 5 bases. The CDR3 length is 17 residues. CDR3 nucleotide sequence: TGTGCCAGCAGTTCCCTAGCGGGAGGTCTTTTGGACAATGAGCAGTTCTTC. Its translation is CASSSLAGGLLDNEQFF.

The rearrangement joins TRBV28 to TRBJ2-7; D could derive from TRBD1 or TRBD2 (5 bases each). CDR1 and CDR2 (germline): MDHEN, SYDVKM. Trimming took 3 bases from V and 3 from J, leaving 12 bases between them. This CDR3 has 14 amino acids. The CDR3 DNA reads as TGTGCCAGCAGTTTGGAGGACAACTTCTACGAGCAGTACTTC. This sequence encodes CASSLEDNFYEQYF.